Reported below is one T cell receptor (beta chain). Its antigen is undetermined. Naive CD8 cells comprised CD45RO-negative, CCR7-positively selected cells, excluding terminally differentiated effector memory CD45RA+ cells. V gave up 5 bases and J gave up 7 bases; unmatched junction bases: 7. This CDR3 region has 14 residues. Germline V gene sequence: CDR1 MNHEY, CDR2 SMNVEV (reference sequence). These data come from a study of shared clonotypes between healthy human individuals. Overall study context: Donors had three CD4 naive, three CD4 memory, two CD8 naive and one CD8 memory plate apiece.

Replicate sorted-subset PCRs were loaded with 150 to 250 ng DNA, tens of thousands of T cell genomes. Original analysis: Junction-only sequences without quality scores were provided by ImmunoSEQ, so filtering was different. Data came from immunoSEQ multiplex PCR; TCRdb stores just in-frame clones and leaves some out. That table is the source of V, J and clone size, and D and trimming were worked out from the DNA. Of around 2,000,000 clones in the sample, just under 95% were seen once. Overall study findings and caveats: What rarefaction showed was incomplete sorted-subset sequencing despite large depth.

The clonotype originates from a man aged 18 to 30 in good health. The sample comprised naive CD8+ T cells sorted from blood. V gene TRBV27 combines with J gene TRBJ2-1, with 8 bases identical to TRBD2. The CDR3 protein is CASSLGTSPNEQFF. The CDR3 nucleotides read TGTGCCAGCAGTCTAGGGACTAGTCCTAATGAGCAGTTCTTC.